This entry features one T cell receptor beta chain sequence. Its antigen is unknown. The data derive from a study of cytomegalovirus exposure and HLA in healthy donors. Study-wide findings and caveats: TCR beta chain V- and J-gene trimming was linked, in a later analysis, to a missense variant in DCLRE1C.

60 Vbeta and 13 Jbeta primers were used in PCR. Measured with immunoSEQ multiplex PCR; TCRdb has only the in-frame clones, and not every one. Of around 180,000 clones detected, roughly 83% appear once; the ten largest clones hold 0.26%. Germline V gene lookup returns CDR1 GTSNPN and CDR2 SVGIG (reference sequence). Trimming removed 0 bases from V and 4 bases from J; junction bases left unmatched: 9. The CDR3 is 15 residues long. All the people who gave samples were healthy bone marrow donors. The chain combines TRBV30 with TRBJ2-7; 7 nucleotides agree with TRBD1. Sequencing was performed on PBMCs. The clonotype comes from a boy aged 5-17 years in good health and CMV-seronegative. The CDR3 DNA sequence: TGTGCCTGGAGTGTACCGGGACAGTCCCCTTACGAGCAGTACTTC. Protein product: CAWSVPGQSPYEQYF.